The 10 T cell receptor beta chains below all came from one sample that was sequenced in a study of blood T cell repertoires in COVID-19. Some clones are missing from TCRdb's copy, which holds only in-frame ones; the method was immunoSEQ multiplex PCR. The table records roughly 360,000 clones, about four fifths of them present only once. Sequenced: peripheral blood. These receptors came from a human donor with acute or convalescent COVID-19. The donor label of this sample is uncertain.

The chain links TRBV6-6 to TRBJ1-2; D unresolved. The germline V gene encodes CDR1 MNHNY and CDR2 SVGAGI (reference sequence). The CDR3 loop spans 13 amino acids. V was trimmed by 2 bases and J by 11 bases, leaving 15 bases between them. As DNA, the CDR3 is TGTGCCAGCAGTTACCCCTCCGAGGGAGCTTACACCTTC. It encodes CASSYPSEGAYTF.

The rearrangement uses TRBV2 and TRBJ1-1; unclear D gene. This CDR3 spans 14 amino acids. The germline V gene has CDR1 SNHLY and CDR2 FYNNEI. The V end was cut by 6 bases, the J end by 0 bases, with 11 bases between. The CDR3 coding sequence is TGTGCCAGCAGCGCGGGTTCTCTGAACACTGAAGCTTTCTTT. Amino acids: CASSAGSLNTEAFF.

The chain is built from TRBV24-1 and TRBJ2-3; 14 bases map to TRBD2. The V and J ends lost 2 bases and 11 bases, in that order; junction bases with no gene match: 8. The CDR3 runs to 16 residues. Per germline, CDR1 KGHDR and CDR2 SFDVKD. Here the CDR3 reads CATSDSAGTSGRGQYF. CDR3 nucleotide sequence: TGTGCCACCAGTGATTCTGCCGGGACTAGCGGGAGAGGGCAGTATTTT.

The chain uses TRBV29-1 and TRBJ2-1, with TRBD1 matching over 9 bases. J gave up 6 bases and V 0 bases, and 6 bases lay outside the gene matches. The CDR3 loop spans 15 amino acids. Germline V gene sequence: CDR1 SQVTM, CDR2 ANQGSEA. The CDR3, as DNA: TGCAGCGTTGAAGATCCCCGACAGGGGGTCAATGAGCAGTTCTTC. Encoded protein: CSVEDPRQGVNEQFF.

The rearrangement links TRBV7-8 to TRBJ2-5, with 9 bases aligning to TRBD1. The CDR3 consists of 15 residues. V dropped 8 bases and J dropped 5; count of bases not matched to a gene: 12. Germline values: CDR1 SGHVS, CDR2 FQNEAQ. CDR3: CASGRITGGAETQYF. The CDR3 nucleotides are TGTGCCAGCGGTAGAATTACAGGGGGCGCTGAGACCCAGTACTTC.

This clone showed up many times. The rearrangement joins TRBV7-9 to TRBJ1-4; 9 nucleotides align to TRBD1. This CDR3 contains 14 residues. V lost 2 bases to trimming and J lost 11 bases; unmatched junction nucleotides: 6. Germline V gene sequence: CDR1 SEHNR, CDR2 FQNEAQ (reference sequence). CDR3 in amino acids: CASSLLTGGSKLFF. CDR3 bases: TGTGCCAGCAGCTTATTGACAGGGGGGAGTAAACTGTTTTTT.

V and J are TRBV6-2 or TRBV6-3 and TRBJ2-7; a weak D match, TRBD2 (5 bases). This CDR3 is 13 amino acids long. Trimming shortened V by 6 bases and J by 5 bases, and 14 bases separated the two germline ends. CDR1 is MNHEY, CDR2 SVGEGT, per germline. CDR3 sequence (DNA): TGTGCCAGCAGCAAAAGACTAACCCACGAGCAGTACTTC. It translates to CASSKRLTHEQYF.

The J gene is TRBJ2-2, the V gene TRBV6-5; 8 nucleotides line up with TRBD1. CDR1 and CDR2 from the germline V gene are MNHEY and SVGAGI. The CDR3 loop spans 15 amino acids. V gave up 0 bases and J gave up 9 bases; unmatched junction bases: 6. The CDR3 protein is CASSYSLQGVRELFF. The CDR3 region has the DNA TGTGCCAGCAGTTACTCGTTACAGGGGGTCAGGGAGCTGTTTTTT.

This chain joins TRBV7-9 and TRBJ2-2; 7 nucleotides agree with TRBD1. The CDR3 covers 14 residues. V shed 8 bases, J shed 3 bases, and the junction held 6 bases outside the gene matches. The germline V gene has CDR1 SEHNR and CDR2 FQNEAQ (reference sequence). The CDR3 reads CASPGTVYTGELFF. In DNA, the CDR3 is TGTGCCAGCCCCGGGACAGTTTACACCGGGGAGCTGTTTTTT.

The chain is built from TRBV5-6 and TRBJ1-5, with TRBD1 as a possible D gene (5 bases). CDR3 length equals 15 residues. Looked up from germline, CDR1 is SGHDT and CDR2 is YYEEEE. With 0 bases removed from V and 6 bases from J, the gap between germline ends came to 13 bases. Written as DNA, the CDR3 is TGTGCCAGCAGCTTGGGCTTGGGAAGGGGTCAGCCCCAGCATTTT. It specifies CASSLGLGRGQPQHF.